One sample yielded the 26 T cell receptor beta chains listed below, sequenced in a study of T cells in women clearing cervical HPV infection (dated by TCRdb to 2016 to 2018). Library method: the immunoSEQ multiplex PCR assay. What TCRdb holds here is the immuneACCESS table cut down to in-frame rearrangements. Part of the clones is not present; checked against another copy, under half of the missing clones reflect an unresolved V gene, and the others are unexplained. The sample has 25,000 to 35,000 clones on record. The ten largest account for 20% to 25% of the sample. The sample taken for sequencing was blood buffy coat. All receptors derive from a woman aged 18 to 75 with a cervical HPV16 infection that either progressed to CIN3+ or cleared (not recorded which).

Notes on this clone: From the germline J gene comes the end of the CDR3, since the read stops 3 residues before it. The J gene is TRBJ2-3, the V gene TRBV19; 7 nucleotides match TRBD1. This CDR3 has 14 amino acids. Looked up from germline, CDR1 is LNHDA and CDR2 is SQIVND (reference sequence). The CDR3 bases that were read are TGTGCCAGTAAGATGGGACAGCGCAATCAGCCG. As protein: CASKMGQRNQP. The full CDR3 reads CASKMGQRNQPQYF. Full variable domain (missing parts from reference TRBV19 and TRBJ2-3): DGGITQSPKYLFRKEGQNVTLSCEQNLNHDAMYWYRQDPGQGLRLIYYSQIVNDFQKGDIAEGYSVSREKKESFPLTVTSAQKNPTAFYLCASKMGQRNQPQYFGPGTRLTVL.

Concerning this clone itself: The observed sequence ends 3 residues before the CDR3 terminus, with the missing tail filled in from the germline J gene. The chain joins TRBV30 to TRBJ2-2; maybe TRBD2 (5 bases). Germline-derived CDR1 and CDR2 are GTSNPN and SVGIG (reference sequence). This CDR3 has 16 residues. The CDR3 DNA, read in part, is TGTGCCTGGAGTGTAGGAGCCGGGCGGGCTAATGAAAAG. This translates into CAWSVGAGRANEK. The complete CDR3 sequence is CAWSVGAGRANEKLFF.

Details on this clone: The read is 3 residues too short to cover the CDR3 end, so that end is filled in from the germline J gene. The chain has TRBV6-2 or TRBV6-3 and TRBJ2-7, with D perhaps TRBD2 (6 bases). The ends were cut back, 5 bases at V and 4 bases at J, with 15 bases in the middle. Germline V lookup: CDR1 MNHEY, CDR2 SVGEGT. The CDR3 sequence is 14 residues long. The sequenced CDR3 bases are TGTGCCAGCAGTGATGGGACTCCGGGGTACGAG. Protein: CASSDGTPGYE. The full CDR3 sequence reads CASSDGTPGYEQYF.

Points on this clone: The CDR3 end is not reached by the read, which stops 3 residues before it; the germline J gene fills it in. This chain connects TRBV30 to TRBJ1-4, with D hard to call. Between the trimmed V and J ends, which lost 0 bases and 7 bases, there was a span of 15 bases. The CDR3 loop spans 15 amino acids. The germline V gene encodes CDR1 GTSNPN and CDR2 SVGIG (reference sequence). Incomplete CDR3 DNA: TGTGCCTGGAGTGTATTGGGCCTTGGAAGTGAAAAA. It translates to CAWSVLGLGSEK. In full, the CDR3 reads CAWSVLGLGSEKLFF.

A note on this clone: The CDR3 end falls 3 residues outside the read, so it is completed with the germline J gene. The chain has TRBV20-1 and TRBJ1-1; 8 bases are a match to TRBD1. This CDR3 has 13 residues. Germline assignment: CDR1 DFQATT and CDR2 SNEGSKA (reference sequence). The covered CDR3 bases are TGCAGTGCTAGAGATTTGTGGGACAGGGAA. Translated, it gives CSARDLWDRE. The whole CDR3 sequence is CSARDLWDREAFF.

Here the CDR3 reads CASSLAMTGGGYGYTF. The CDR3 bases that were read are TGCGCCAGCAGCTTGGCCATGACAGGGGGCGGCTATGGC. This chain uses TRBV5-1 with TRBJ1-2; the match to TRBD1 covers 10 bases. The read falls 3 residues short of the CDR3 end, and the missing part is taken from the germline J gene. The length of the CDR3 is 16 residues. Losses at the gene ends were 0 bases for V and 4 bases for J; bases not matched to a gene: 6. Germline V gives CDR1 SGHRS, CDR2 YFSETQ.

Concerning this clone: The read terminates 3 residues before the CDR3 end, so the remaining end is supplied by the germline J gene. This chain connects TRBV7-9 to TRBJ1-2; D is ambiguous. This CDR3 has 14 residues. CDR1 is SEHNR, CDR2 FQNEAQ, per germline (reference sequence). The CDR3 sequence is CASSLSSGLNDYTF. CDR3 DNA, as far as it was read: TGTGCCAGCAGCTTAAGTAGCGGGCTTAACGAC.

The covered CDR3 bases are TGCAGTGCTAGAGTTAGCGGGAGGGAGGCAGATACG. Amino acids: CSARVSGREADT. The full CDR3 is CSARVSGREADTQYF. This rearrangement joins TRBV20-1 to TRBJ2-3, with 11 positions matching TRBD2. The read comes to an end 3 residues before the CDR3 does, leaving the germline J gene to fill in the end. J gave up 4 bases and V 1 base, and 4 bases lay outside the gene matches. The germline V gene has CDR1 DFQATT and CDR2 SNEGSKA (reference sequence). The CDR3 sequence is 15 residues long.

To note about this clone: The read terminates 3 residues ahead of where the CDR3 ends, so the germline J gene completes it. V and J are TRBV5-1 and TRBJ2-3, with 8 positions matching TRBD1. CDR1 is SGHRS and CDR2 is YFSETQ in the germline V gene. The junction had 12 bases not matched to a gene; V was cut back by 4 bases and J by 5 bases. The CDR3 spans 16 residues. The chain's CDR3 is CASSDAGQGGLDTQYF. CDR3 bases read: TGCGCCAGCAGCGACGCCGGACAGGGTGGTCTAGATACG. Full variable domain (missing parts from reference TRBV5-1 and TRBJ2-3): KAGVTQTPRYLIKTRGQQVTLSCSPISGHRSVSWYQQTPGQGLQFLFEYFSETQRNKGNFPGRFSGRQFSNSRSEMNVSTLELGDSALYLCASSDAGQGGLDTQYFGPGTRLTVL.

About this clone itself: The CDR3 end is not reached by the read, which stops 3 residues before it; the germline J gene fills it in. The V gene is TRBV30, the J gene TRBJ2-7, with TRBD2 matching over 7 bases. V shed 2 bases and J 2 bases; nucleotides not matched to a gene: 6. This CDR3 spans 14 amino acids. CDR1 is GTSNPN, CDR2 SVGIG, per germline (reference sequence). The part of the CDR3 DNA that was read is TGTGCCTGGAGTCGTAGTGGGACTACCTACGAG. Its translation: CAWSRSGTTYE. The complete CDR3 protein is CAWSRSGTTYEQYF.

CDR3 amino acids: CNATGFQETQYF. The DNA read from the CDR3 is TGCAATGCCACCGGGTTCCAAGAGACC. The chain couples TRBV20-1 to TRBJ2-5; no clear D gene. The read gets to within 3 residues of the CDR3 end, and the germline J gene fills in the rest. Germline values: CDR1 DFQATT, CDR2 SNEGSKA (reference sequence). CDR3 length: 12 amino acids.

As concerns this clone: One junction end does not reproduce the germline sequence, and a read error may be involved. The CDR3 bases that were read are TGTGCTAGCAGCTTACAACAGAACACCGGGGAG. Translation: CASSLQQNTGE. The full CDR3 protein reads CASSLQQNTGELFF. The gene calls are TRBV7-7 and TRBJ2-2; D unclear. The sequence runs out 3 residues before the end of the CDR3; the remainder is reconstructed from the germline J gene. The CDR3 runs to 14 residues. Germline V gene lookup returns CDR1 SSHAT and CDR2 FNYEAQ (reference sequence).

Note on this clone: The CDR3 end is not reached by the read, which stops 3 residues before it; the germline J gene fills it in. V usage is TRBV30 and J usage is TRBJ2-7; D is unresolved. Trimming cost V 1 base and J 3 bases, with 13 bases left between them. The germline CDR1 and CDR2 sequences are GTSNPN and SVGIG (reference sequence). This CDR3 has 14 amino acids. The CDR3 bases that were read are TGTGCCTGGAGTGACTTTCCGATAAACTACGAG. Its protein is CAWSDFPINYE. The whole CDR3 reads CAWSDFPINYEQYF.

As to this clone: The CDR3 end is not reached by the read, which stops 3 residues before it; the germline J gene fills it in. The chain joins TRBV2 to TRBJ2-3; D ambiguous. From germline, CDR1 is SNHLY and CDR2 FYNNEI. The CDR3 has 12 residues. The CDR3 region is CASSEVRETQYF. The CDR3 bases that were read are TGTGCCAGCAGTGAGGTCAGAGAGACG.

The CDR3 protein is CASSEGGGQPQYF. The part of the CDR3 DNA that was read is TGTGCCAGCAGTGAAGGAGGTGGGCAGCCG. The V and J genes are TRBV6-1 and TRBJ2-3; D remains unclear. Coverage ceases 3 residues before the CDR3 finishes, and the germline J gene fills in the end. The CDR3 totals 13 residues. Germline loops: CDR1 MNHNS, CDR2 SASEGT.

In the case of this clone: The read ends 3 residues early relative to the CDR3; the germline J gene fills the gap. The rearrangement links TRBV6-2 or TRBV6-3 to TRBJ2-7; 9 nucleotides match TRBD2. The CDR3 covers 14 residues. Germline V gene sequence: CDR1 MNHEY, CDR2 SVGEGT. Unmatched junction bases numbered 8, after V lost 9 bases and J lost 2 bases. CDR3 protein: CASNVAGGPYEQYF. The sequenced part of the CDR3 DNA is TGTGCCAGTAACGTGGCGGGAGGGCCCTACGAG.

On this clone itself: From the germline J gene comes the end of the CDR3, since the read stops 3 residues before it. V usage is TRBV2 and J usage is TRBJ2-1; 12 bases map to TRBD2. Trimming cost V 4 bases and J 6 bases; bases outside gene matches: 7. The length of the CDR3 is 16 residues. Germline V gene lookup returns CDR1 SNHLY and CDR2 FYNNEI. The covered CDR3 bases are TGTGCCAGCAGTGGAGCACTAGCGGGAGGACCCAATGAG. Its translation is CASSGALAGGPNE. The entire CDR3 protein is CASSGALAGGPNEQFF.

In regard to this clone: The CDR3 extends 3 residues past the end of the read, so its final part is completed from the germline J gene. The chain combines TRBV5-1 with TRBJ1-3; possible D gene TRBD1, 6 bases. This CDR3 region has 15 residues. The V end was cut by 3 bases, the J end by 2 bases, with 12 bases between. CDR1 and CDR2 from the germline V gene are SGHRS and YFSETQ. CDR3 DNA, as far as it was read: TGCGCCAGCAGCTCCTACGCAGGGGCTGGAAACACC. This gives the protein CASSSYAGAGNT. The full CDR3 reads CASSSYAGAGNTIYF.

On this clone: The read stops 3 residues short of the end of the CDR3; the missing end is completed from the germline J gene. The chain employs TRBV30 and TRBJ1-5; the D is unclear. CDR3 size: 16 residues. CDR1 and CDR2 (germline): GTSNPN, SVGIG (reference sequence). Trimming removed 0 bases from V and 2 bases from J, with 14 bases in between. CDR3: CAWSVPLALGNQPQHF. The part of the CDR3 DNA that was read is TGTGCCTGGAGTGTCCCTCTCGCGTTGGGCAATCAGCCC.

Details on this clone: The sequenced fragment ends 3 residues before the CDR3 boundary, so the rest is inferred from the germline J gene. V and J are TRBV20-1 and TRBJ2-1; 8 bases fit TRBD2. The V and J ends lost 2 bases and 0 bases, in that order; junction bases with no gene match: 3. Germline V CDR1 and CDR2: DFQATT, SNEGSKA (reference sequence). The CDR3 totals 15 residues. CDR3 DNA, as far as it was read: TGCAGTGCTAGACGGACTAGCAGCTCCTACAATGAG. It is translated as CSARRTSSSYNE. The entire CDR3 reads CSARRTSSSYNEQFF.

On this clone itself: The CDR3 end is not reached by the read, which stops 3 residues before it; the germline J gene fills it in. The chain employs TRBV7-9 and TRBJ2-7; TRBD2 matches at 11 bases. The germline V gene encodes CDR1 SEHNR and CDR2 FQNEAQ (reference sequence). CDR3 size: 15 residues. The V segment lost 6 bases and the J segment 3 bases; nucleotides outside the gene matches: 7. The CDR3 protein is CASRLGTSGNYEQYF. CDR3 bases read: TGTGCCAGCAGACTAGGGACTAGCGGAAACTACGAG.

About this clone: The read terminates 3 residues before the CDR3 end, so the remaining end is supplied by the germline J gene. The rearrangement links TRBV18 to TRBJ1-4; D is possibly TRBD1 (5 bases). Germline CDR1 reads KGHSH; CDR2 reads LQKENI. The CDR3 loop spans 14 amino acids. Trimming stripped 6 bases from V and 6 bases from J, with 14 bases between. The CDR3 here is CASSMTEVDEKLFF. The DNA read from the CDR3 is TGTGCCAGCTCGATGACAGAGGTTGATGAAAAA. Based on the CDR3 plus reference TRBV18 and TRBJ1-4, the full variable domain is NAGVMQNPRHLVRRRGQEARLRCSPMKGHSHVYWYRQLPEEGLKFMVYLQKENIIDESGMPKERFSAEFPKEGPSILRIQQVVRGDSAAYFCASSMTEVDEKLFFGSGTQLSVL.

A remark on this clone: The CDR3 is cut off 3 residues early in the read; its end comes from the germline J gene. The rearrangement uses TRBV6-2 or TRBV6-3 and TRBJ2-1, with 9 bases lining up with TRBD2. V gave up 6 bases and J gave up 4 bases; unmatched junction bases: 7. The CDR3 has 15 residues. The germline V gene encodes CDR1 MNHEY and CDR2 SVGEGT. The CDR3 loop reads CASSPGTSRYNEQFF. The DNA read from the CDR3 is TGTGCCAGCAGCCCCGGGACTAGCAGATACAATGAG.

Comment on this clone: Coverage ceases 3 residues before the CDR3 finishes, and the germline J gene fills in the end. The chain has TRBV5-1 and TRBJ1-6; D is unclear. Per the germline V gene, CDR1 is SGHRS and CDR2 is YFSETQ. The CDR3 is made up of 14 amino acids. V shed 0 bases and J shed 7 bases, with 8 bases lying between them. The CDR3 DNA, read in part, is TGCGCCAGCAGCTTGGATAGCTCCAATTCACCC. It is translated as CASSLDSSNSP. The entire CDR3 sequence reads CASSLDSSNSPLHF.

Details on this clone: The read falls 3 residues short of the CDR3 end, and the missing part is taken from the germline J gene. The V and J genes are TRBV5-8 and TRBJ1-1, with D unclear. V lost 3 bases and J lost 4, with 13 bases in between. The CDR3 consists of 14 residues. Germline CDR1 reads SGHTS; CDR2 reads YDEGEE. The chain's CDR3 is CASSWSGVGTEAFF. Incomplete CDR3 DNA: TGTGCCAGCAGCTGGTCGGGTGTGGGCACTGAA.

Concerning this clone itself: The read halts 3 residues ahead of the CDR3 end, with the missing end drawn from the germline J gene. This chain links TRBV7-2 with TRBJ1-2; the D gene is possibly TRBD1 (6 bases). V was cut by 5 bases and J by 4 bases, with 17 bases left in between. The germline V gene encodes CDR1 SGHTA and CDR2 FQGNSA. The length of the CDR3 is 15 residues. The sequenced CDR3 bases are TGTGCCAGCAGCAGCTCGACAGGTTTGGCCTATGGC. Protein: CASSSSTGLAYG. From start to end, the CDR3 is CASSSSTGLAYGYTF.